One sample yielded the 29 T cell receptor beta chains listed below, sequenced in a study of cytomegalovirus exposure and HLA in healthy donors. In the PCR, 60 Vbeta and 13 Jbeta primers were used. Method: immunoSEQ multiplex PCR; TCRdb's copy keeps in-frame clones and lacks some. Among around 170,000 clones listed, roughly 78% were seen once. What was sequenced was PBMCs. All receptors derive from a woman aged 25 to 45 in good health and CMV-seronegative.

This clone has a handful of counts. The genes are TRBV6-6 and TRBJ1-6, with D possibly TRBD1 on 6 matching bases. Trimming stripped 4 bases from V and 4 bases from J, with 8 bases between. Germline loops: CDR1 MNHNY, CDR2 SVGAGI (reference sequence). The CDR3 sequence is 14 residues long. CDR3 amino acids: CASSSTGYNSPLHF. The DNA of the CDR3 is TGTGCCAGCAGTTCTACAGGGTATAATTCACCCCTCCACTTT.

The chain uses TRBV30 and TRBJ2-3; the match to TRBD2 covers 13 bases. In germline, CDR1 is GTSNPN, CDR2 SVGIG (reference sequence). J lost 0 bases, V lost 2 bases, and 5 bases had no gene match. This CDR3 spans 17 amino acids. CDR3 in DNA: TGTGCCTGGAGTCCCGGACTAGCGGGAGCTAGCACAGATACGCAGTATTTT. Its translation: CAWSPGLAGASTDTQYF.

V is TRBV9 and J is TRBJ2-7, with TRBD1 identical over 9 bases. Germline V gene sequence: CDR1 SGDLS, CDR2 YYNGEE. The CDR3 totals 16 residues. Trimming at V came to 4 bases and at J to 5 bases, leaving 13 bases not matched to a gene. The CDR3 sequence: CASSPTAGQGVHEQYF. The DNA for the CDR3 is TGTGCCAGCAGCCCAACCGCGGGACAGGGCGTCCACGAGCAGTACTTC.

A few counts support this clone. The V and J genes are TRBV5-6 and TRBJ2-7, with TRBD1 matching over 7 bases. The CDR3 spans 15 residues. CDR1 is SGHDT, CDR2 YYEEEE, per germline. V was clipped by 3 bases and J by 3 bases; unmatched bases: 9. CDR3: CASSSDRASLYEQYF. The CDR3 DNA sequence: TGTGCCAGCAGCTCCGACAGGGCCTCCCTCTACGAGCAGTACTTC.

The CDR3 nucleotides are TGTGCCAGTAGTCCTATTAGCGTCGGGGAGCTGTTTTTT. It yields the protein CASSPISVGELFF. The rearrangement joins TRBV19 to TRBJ2-2, with a weak D call TRBD2 (5 bases). The V end was cut by 5 bases, the J end by 7 bases, with 11 bases between. The germline V gene has CDR1 LNHDA and CDR2 SQIVND (reference sequence). The CDR3 has 13 amino acids.

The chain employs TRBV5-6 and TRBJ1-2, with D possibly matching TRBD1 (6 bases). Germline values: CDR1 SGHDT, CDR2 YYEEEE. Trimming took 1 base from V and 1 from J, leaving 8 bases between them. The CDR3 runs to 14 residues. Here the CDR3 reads CASSLTGFNYGYTF. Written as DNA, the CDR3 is TGTGCCAGCAGCTTGACAGGGTTTAACTATGGCTACACCTTC.

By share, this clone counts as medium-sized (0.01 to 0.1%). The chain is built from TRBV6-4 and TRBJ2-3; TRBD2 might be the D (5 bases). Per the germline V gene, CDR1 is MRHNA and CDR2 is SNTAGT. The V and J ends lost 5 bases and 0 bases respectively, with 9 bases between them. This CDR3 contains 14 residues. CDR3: CASSSRASTDTQYF. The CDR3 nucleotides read TGTGCCAGCAGTTCGCGGGCTAGCACAGATACGCAGTATTTT.

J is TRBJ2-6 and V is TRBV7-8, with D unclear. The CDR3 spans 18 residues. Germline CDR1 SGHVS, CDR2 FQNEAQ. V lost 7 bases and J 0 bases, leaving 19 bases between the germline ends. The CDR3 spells CASTKARIPLSGANVLTF. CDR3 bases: TGTGCCAGCACCAAAGCCAGGATCCCACTCTCTGGGGCCAACGTCCTGACTTTC.

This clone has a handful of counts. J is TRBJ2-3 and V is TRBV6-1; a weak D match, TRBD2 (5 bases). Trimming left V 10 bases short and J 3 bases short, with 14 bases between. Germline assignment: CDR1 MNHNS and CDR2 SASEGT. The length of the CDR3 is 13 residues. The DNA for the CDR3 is TGTGCCATCGCCCTCGGGGTAACAGATACGCAGTATTTT. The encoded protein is CAIALGVTDTQYF.

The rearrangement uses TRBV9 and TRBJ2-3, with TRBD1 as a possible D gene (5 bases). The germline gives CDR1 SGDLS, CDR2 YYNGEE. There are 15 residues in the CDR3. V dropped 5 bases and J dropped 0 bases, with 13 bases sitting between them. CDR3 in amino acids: CASSRGVPSTDTQYF. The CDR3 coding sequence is TGTGCCAGCAGTAGGGGTGTACCAAGCACAGATACGCAGTATTTT.

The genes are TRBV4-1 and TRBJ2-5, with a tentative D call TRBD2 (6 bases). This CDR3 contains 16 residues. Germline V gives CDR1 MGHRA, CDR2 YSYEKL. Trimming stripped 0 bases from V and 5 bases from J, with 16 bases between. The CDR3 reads CASSQDQAGQGETQYF. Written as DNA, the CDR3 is TGCGCCAGCAGCCAAGATCAGGCGGGGCAAGGGGAGACCCAGTACTTC.

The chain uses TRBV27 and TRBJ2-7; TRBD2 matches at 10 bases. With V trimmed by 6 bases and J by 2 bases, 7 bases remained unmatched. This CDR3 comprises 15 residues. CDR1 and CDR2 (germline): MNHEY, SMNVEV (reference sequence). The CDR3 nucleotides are TGTGCCAGCAGGCCTAGCGGGGGCCTTACCTACGAGCAGTACTTC. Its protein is CASRPSGGLTYEQYF.

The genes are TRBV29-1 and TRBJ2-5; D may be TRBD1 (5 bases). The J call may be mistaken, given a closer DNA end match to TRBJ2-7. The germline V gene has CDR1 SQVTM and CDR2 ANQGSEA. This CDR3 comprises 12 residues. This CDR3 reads CSVGRGADEQYF. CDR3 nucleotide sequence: TGCAGCGTTGGAAGGGGTGCAGACGAGCAGTACTTC.

The chain's CDR3 is CASSHTGVMGYTF. The CDR3 bases are TGTGCCAGCAGTCACACAGGGGTGATGGGCTACACCTTC. The rearrangement joins TRBV27 to TRBJ1-2; TRBD1 aligns across 7 bases. This CDR3 is 13 amino acids long. V lost 5 bases and J lost 8; bases outside the gene matches: 8. Germline V gene sequence: CDR1 MNHEY, CDR2 SMNVEV (reference sequence).

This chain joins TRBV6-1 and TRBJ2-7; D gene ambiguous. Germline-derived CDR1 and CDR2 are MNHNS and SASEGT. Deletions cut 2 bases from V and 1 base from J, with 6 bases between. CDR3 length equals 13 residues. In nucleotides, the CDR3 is TGTGCCAGCAGTGAACGAGCATCCTACGAGCAGTACTTC. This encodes CASSERASYEQYF.

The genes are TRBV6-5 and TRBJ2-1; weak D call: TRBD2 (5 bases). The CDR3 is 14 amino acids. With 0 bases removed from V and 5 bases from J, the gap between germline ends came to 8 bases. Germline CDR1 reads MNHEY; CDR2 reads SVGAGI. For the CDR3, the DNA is TGTGCCAGCAGTTACTCCCGGGGTAACAATGAGCAGTTCTTC. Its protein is CASSYSRGNNEQFF.

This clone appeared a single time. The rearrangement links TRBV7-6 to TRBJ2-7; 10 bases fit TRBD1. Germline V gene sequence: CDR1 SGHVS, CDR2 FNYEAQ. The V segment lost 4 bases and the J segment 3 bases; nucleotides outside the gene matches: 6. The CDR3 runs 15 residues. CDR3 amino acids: CASSSGQGPYYEQYF. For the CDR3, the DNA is TGTGCCAGCAGCTCGGGACAGGGGCCCTACTACGAGCAGTACTTC.

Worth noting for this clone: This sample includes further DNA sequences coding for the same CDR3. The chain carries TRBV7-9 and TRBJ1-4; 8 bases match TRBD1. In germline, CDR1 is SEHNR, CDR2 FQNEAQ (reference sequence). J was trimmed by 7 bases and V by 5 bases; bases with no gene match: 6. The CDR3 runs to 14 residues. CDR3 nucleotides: TGTGCCAGCAGCCAAACAGGGGGAGGTGAAAAACTGTTTTTT. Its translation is CASSQTGGGEKLFF. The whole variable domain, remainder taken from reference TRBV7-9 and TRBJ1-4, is DTGVSQNPRHKITKRGQNVTFRCDPISEHNRLYWYRQTLGQGPEFLTYFQNEAQLEKSRLLSDRFSAERPKGSFSTLEIQRTEQGDSAMYLCASSQTGGGEKLFFGSGTQLSVL.

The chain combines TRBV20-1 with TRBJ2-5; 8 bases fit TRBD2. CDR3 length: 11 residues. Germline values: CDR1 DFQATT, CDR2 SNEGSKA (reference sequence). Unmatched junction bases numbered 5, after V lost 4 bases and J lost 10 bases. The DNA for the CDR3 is TGCAGTGCTACCGGGGGGGGGTACCAGTACTTC. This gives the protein CSATGGGYQYF.

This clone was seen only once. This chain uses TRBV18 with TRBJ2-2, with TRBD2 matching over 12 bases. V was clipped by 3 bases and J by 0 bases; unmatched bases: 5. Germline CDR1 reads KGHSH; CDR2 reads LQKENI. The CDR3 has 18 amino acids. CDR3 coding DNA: TGTGCCAGCTCACCTACCCTAGCGGGGGGGACGAACACCGGGGAGCTGTTTTTT. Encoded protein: CASSPTLAGGTNTGELFF.

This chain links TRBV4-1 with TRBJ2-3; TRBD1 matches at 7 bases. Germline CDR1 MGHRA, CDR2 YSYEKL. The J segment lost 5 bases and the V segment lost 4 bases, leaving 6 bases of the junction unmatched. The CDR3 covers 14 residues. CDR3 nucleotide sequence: TGCGCCAGCAGCCCACTCGGGACAGTAGATACGCAGTATTTT. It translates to CASSPLGTVDTQYF.

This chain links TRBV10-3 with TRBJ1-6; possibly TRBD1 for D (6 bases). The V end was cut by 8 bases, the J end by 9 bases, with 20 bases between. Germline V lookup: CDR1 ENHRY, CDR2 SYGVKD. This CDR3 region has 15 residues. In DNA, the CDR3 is TGTGCCATCGGAACTCTCGACAGGCCTGGTTCACCCCTCCACTTT. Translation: CAIGTLDRPGSPLHF.

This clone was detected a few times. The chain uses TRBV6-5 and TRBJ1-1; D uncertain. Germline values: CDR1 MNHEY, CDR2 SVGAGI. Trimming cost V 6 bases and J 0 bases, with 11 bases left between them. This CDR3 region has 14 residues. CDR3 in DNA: TGTGCCAGCAGCTATGGGCATCTGAACACTGAAGCTTTCTTT. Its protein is CASSYGHLNTEAFF.

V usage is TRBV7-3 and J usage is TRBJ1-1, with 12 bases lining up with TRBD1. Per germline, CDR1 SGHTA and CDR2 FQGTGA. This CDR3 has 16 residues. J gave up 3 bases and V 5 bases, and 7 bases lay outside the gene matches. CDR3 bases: TGTGCCAGCAGCCCTCGGGACAGGGGGCTTGACACTGAAGCTTTCTTT. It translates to CASSPRDRGLDTEAFF.

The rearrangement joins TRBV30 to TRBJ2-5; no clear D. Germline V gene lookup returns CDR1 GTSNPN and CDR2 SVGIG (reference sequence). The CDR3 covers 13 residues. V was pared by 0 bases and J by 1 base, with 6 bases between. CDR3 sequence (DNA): TGTGCCTGGAGTGTACTTTCCCAAGAGACCCAGTACTTC. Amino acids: CAWSVLSQETQYF.

CDR3 DNA sequence: TGTGCCAGCAGTGAGGCTAGACAGGGGTACATTCAGTACTTC. This encodes CASSEARQGYIQYF. The chain recombines TRBV2 with TRBJ2-4, with 8 positions matching TRBD1. This CDR3 is built from 14 residues. Germline CDR1 and CDR2: SNHLY and FYNNEI. J was trimmed by 8 bases and V by 3 bases; bases with no gene match: 6.

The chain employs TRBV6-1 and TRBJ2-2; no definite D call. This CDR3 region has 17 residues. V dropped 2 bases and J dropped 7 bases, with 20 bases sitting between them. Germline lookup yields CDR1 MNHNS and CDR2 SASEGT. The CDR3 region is CASSEQPPDTPGGELFF. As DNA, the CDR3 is TGTGCCAGCAGTGAACAGCCTCCGGATACCCCAGGCGGGGAGCTGTTTTTT.

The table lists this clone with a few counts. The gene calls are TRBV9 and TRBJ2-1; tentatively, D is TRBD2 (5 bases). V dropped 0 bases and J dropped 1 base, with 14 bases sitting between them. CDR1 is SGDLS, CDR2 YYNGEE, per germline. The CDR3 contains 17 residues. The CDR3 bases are TGTGCCAGCAGCGTAGGTCCGGGGAGTTATTCCTACAATGAGCAGTTCTTC. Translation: CASSVGPGSYSYNEQFF.

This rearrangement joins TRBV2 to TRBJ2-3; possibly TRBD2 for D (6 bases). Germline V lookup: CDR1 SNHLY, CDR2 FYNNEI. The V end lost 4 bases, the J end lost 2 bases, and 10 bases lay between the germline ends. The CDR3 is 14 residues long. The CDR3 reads CASSAGEYTDTQYF. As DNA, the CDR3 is TGTGCCAGCAGTGCGGGGGAATACACAGATACGCAGTATTTT. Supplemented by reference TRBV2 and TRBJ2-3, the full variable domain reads EPEVTQTPSHQVTQMGQEVILRCVPISNHLYFYWYRQILGQKVEFLVSFYNNEISEKSEIFDDQFSVERPDGSNFTLKIRSTKLEDSAMYFCASSAGEYTDTQYFGPGTRLTVL.